This TCR beta chain comes out of a study of spatial heterogeneity in lung cancer. As for the study in general: Consistent detection of more beta-chain than alpha-chain sequences was observed.

Unique molecular identifiers, one per molecule, were present on every TCR cDNA molecule. TCRdb re-called the 5' RACE reads through MiXCR, storing one row per CDR3 protein. The data show about 80,000 distinct CDR3 sequences, under 8.5% seen once. This clonotype was seen ten or more times. Trimming pared 10 bases from V and 5 bases from J, leaving 27 bases between. From germline, CDR1 is MNHNS and CDR2 SASEGT. This CDR3 spans 16 amino acids. Time point given: sample taken at primary tumor resection. The donors comprised 60 to 80 untreated early-stage non-small cell lung cancer patients. The source was PBMCs, collected at surgery. This TCR was sampled from a male donor with early-stage non-small cell lung cancer. The chain joins TRBV6-1 to TRBJ2-7, with D perhaps TRBD2 (6 bases). The CDR3 loop reads CATGVVRGSDTNEQYF. For the CDR3, the DNA is TGTGCCACCGGGGTGGTTCGGGGGAGCGATACCAACGAGCAGTACTTC.